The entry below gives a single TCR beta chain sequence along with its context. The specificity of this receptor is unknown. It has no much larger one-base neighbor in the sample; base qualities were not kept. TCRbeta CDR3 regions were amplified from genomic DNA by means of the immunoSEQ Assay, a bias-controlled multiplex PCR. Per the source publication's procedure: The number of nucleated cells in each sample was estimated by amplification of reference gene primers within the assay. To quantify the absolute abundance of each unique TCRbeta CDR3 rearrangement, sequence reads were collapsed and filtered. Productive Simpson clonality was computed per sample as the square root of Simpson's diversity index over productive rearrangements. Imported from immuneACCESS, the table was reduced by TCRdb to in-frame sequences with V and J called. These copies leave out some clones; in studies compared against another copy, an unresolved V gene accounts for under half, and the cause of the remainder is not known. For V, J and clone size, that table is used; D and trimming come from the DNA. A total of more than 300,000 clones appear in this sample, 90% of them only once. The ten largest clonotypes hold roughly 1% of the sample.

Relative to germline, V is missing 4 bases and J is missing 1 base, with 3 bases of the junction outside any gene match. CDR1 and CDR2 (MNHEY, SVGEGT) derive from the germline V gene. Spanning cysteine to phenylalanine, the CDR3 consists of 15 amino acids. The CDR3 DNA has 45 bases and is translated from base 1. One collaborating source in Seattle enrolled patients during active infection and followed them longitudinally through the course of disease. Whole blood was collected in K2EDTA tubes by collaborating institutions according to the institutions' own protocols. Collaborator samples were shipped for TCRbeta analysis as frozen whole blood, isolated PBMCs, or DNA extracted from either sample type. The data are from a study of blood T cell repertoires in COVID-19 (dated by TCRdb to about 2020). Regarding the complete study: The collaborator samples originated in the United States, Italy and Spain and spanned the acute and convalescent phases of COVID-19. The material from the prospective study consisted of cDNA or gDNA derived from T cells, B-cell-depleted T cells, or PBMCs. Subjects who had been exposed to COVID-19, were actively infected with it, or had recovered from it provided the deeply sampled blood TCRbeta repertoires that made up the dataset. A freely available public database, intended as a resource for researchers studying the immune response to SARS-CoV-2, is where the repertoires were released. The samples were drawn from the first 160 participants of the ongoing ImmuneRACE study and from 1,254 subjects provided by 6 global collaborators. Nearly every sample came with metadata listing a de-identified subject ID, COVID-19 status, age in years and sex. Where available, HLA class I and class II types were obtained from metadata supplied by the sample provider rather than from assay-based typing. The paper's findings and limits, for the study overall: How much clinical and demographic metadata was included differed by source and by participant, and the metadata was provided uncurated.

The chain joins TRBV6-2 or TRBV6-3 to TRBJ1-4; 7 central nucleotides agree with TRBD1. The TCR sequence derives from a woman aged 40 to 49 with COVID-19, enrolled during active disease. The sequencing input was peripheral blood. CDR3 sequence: CASSSYRGTNEKLFF. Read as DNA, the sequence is TGTGCCAGCAGTTCTTACAGGGGAACTAATGAAAAACTGTTTTTT.